One and the same sample provided the 19 T cell receptor beta chains below, sequenced in a study of blood T cell repertoires in COVID-19 (dated by TCRdb to the early 2020s). The receptor library was made with the immunoSEQ multiplex PCR assay. This immuneACCESS table, as held by TCRdb, lists in-frame sequences with V and J called but not all clones. Of the missing ones, under half trace to an unresolved V gene in checked studies; the others have no known cause. The sample has 250,000 to 300,000 clones on record, approximately 90% of them singletons. About 2% of the sample goes to the ten largest clones. The sequencing sample was made of peripheral blood. Source of these receptors: a woman in her twenties or thirties with COVID-19, enrolled during active disease.

The rearrangement joins TRBV4-1 to TRBJ2-1; TRBD2 agrees at 12 bases. Trimming took 0 bases from V and 0 from J; bases not matched to a gene: 12. The CDR3 extends over 21 amino acids. Germline-derived CDR1 and CDR2 are MGHRA and YSYEKL. The CDR3: CASSQDPGLAGRGGSYNEQFF. In DNA form, the CDR3 reads TGCGCCAGCAGCCAAGATCCCGGACTAGCGGGACGTGGAGGCTCCTACAATGAGCAGTTCTTC.

This rearrangement joins TRBV29-1 to TRBJ1-1; 8 bases line up with TRBD1. Looked up from germline, CDR1 is SQVTM and CDR2 is ANQGSEA. After removal of 8 bases from V and 3 bases from J, the junction contained 8 bases not matched to a gene. The CDR3 has 13 amino acids. CDR3 bases: TGCAGCACGTGGACAGGGAAAGACACTGAAGCTTTCTTT. It encodes CSTWTGKDTEAFF.

The chain links TRBV12-5 to TRBJ1-1; possibly TRBD1 for D (6 bases). The CDR3 is 15 amino acids. Germline V CDR1 and CDR2: LGHNT, FRNRAP. V shed 6 bases and J shed 0 bases, with 14 bases lying between them. The CDR3 DNA reads as TGTGCTAGTGGACAACGGACAGCCATGAACACTGAAGCTTTCTTT. This encodes CASGQRTAMNTEAFF. Combining the CDR3 with reference TRBV12-5 and TRBJ1-1 gives the whole variable domain DARVTQTPRHKVTEMGQEVTMRCQPILGHNTVFWYRQTMMQGLELLAYFRNRAPLDDSGMPKDRFSAEMPDATLATLKIQPSEPRDSAVYFCASGQRTAMNTEAFFGQGTRLTVV.

The CDR3 DNA follows: TGTGCCAGTAGTATAAGAACAGGGGGCACGGATCAGCCCCAGCATTTT. It encodes CASSIRTGGTDQPQHF. The V call is TRBV19, the J call TRBJ1-5; TRBD1 aligns across 9 bases. The CDR3 is 16 residues long. The V gene's germline CDR1 is LNHDA and CDR2 SQIVND (reference sequence). The V segment lost 2 bases and the J segment 5 bases; nucleotides outside the gene matches: 7.

The V gene is TRBV5-6, the J gene TRBJ2-7, with TRBD1 identical over 10 bases. This CDR3 contains 13 residues. V was pared by 3 bases and J by 3 bases, with 0 bases of the junction left unmatched. Germline values: CDR1 SGHDT, CDR2 YYEEEE. CDR3 protein: CASSWTGGYEQYF. The CDR3 DNA reads as TGTGCCAGCAGCTGGACAGGGGGCTACGAGCAGTACTTC.

This chain uses TRBV5-4 with TRBJ2-2; D is unresolved. CDR3 size: 15 residues. Germline loops: CDR1 SGHNT, CDR2 YYREEE (reference sequence). Trimming removed 0 bases at V and 6 bases at J, with 12 bases between. CDR3: CASSLGSPRSGELFF. The CDR3 DNA reads as TGTGCCAGCAGCTTGGGGTCACCCCGGTCCGGGGAGCTGTTTTTT. Variable domain in full (rest from reference TRBV5-4 and TRBJ2-2): ETGVTQSPTHLIKTRGQQVTLRCSSQSGHNTVSWYQQALGQGPQFIFQYYREEENGRGNFPPRFSGLQFPNYSSELNVNALELDDSALYLCASSLGSPRSGELFFGEGSRLTVL.

This chain joins TRBV19 and TRBJ1-2; maybe TRBD1 (6 bases). Trimming removed 7 bases from V and 7 bases from J, with 19 bases in between. This CDR3 has 14 amino acids. Germline assignment: CDR1 LNHDA and CDR2 SQIVND (reference sequence). CDR3 in DNA: TGTGCCAGTAACCAACAGGGACCCATCTTTGGCTACACCTTC. Protein: CASNQQGPIFGYTF.

The chain has TRBV19 and TRBJ1-4, with 11 bases identical to TRBD1. V dropped 5 bases and J dropped 7; count of bases not matched to a gene: 9. Germline CDR1 is LNHDA and CDR2 is SQIVND (reference sequence). This CDR3 has 16 residues. The CDR3 region is CASSLAFGTGGEKLFF. As DNA, the CDR3 is TGTGCCAGTAGTCTTGCGTTTGGGACAGGGGGTGAAAAACTGTTTTTT. Filled out from reference TRBV19 and TRBJ1-4, the complete variable domain reads DGGITQSPKYLFRKEGQNVTLSCEQNLNHDAMYWYRQDPGQGLRLIYYSQIVNDFQKGDIAEGYSVSREKKESFPLTVTSAQKNPTAFYLCASSLAFGTGGEKLFFGSGTQLSVL.

This clone was counted once. The chain uses TRBV14 and TRBJ1-6, with a possible D match to TRBD1 (6 bases). CDR3 length: 14 amino acids. Germline CDR1 and CDR2: SGHDN and FVKESK. The ends were cut back, 4 bases at V and 6 bases at J, with 10 bases in the middle. The CDR3 DNA reads TGTGCCAGCAGCCTCAGGGGTGCTAATTCACCCCTCCACTTT. Translating it yields CASSLRGANSPLHF.

The rearrangement links TRBV27 to TRBJ1-1, with a possible D match to TRBD1 (5 bases). The CDR3 runs to 13 residues. Deletions cut 6 bases from V and 6 bases from J, with 14 bases between. CDR1 and CDR2 from the germline V gene are MNHEY and SMNVEV (reference sequence). CDR3 amino acids: CASSPVRGSEAFF. DNA of the CDR3: TGTGCCAGCAGCCCCGTAAGGGGTTCTGAAGCTTTCTTT.

The chain links TRBV7-2 to TRBJ2-5; perhaps TRBD1 as D (6 bases). The CDR3 contains 16 residues. Between the trimmed V and J ends, which lost 3 bases and 0 bases, there was a span of 14 bases. Germline lookup yields CDR1 SGHTA and CDR2 FQGNSA. For the CDR3, the DNA is TGTGCCAGCAGCTTCCCCGGACAGCCTAACCAAGAGACCCAGTACTTC. This codes for CASSFPGQPNQETQYF.

V and J are TRBV19 and TRBJ1-4; D uncertain. V was pared by 4 bases and J by 3 bases, with 15 bases between. Germline V lookup: CDR1 LNHDA, CDR2 SQIVND (reference sequence). This CDR3 is 16 amino acids long. DNA of the CDR3: TGTGCCAGTAGTAGACCTGGCGGAGACTCTAATGAAAAACTGTTTTTT. It translates to CASSRPGGDSNEKLFF. Filled out from reference TRBV19 and TRBJ1-4, the complete variable domain reads DGGITQSPKYLFRKEGQNVTLSCEQNLNHDAMYWYRQDPGQGLRLIYYSQIVNDFQKGDIAEGYSVSREKKESFPLTVTSAQKNPTAFYLCASSRPGGDSNEKLFFGSGTQLSVL.

The chain combines TRBV7-9 with TRBJ2-3, with 8 positions matching TRBD2. The CDR3 is made up of 15 amino acids. Looked up from germline, CDR1 is SEHNR and CDR2 is FQNEAQ (reference sequence). V was clipped by 3 bases and J by 1 base; unmatched bases: 3. Here the CDR3 DNA reads TGTGCCAGCAGCTTGGGAGCGGGGGGCACAGATACGCAGTATTTT. This translates into CASSLGAGGTDTQYF.

The CDR3 is CASSFNREYPYNEQFF. In nucleotides, the CDR3 is TGTGCCAGCAGCTTCAACAGGGAGTACCCTTACAATGAGCAGTTCTTC. The chain employs TRBV7-7 and TRBJ2-1; a possible D gene is TRBD1 (6 bases). This CDR3 is built from 16 residues. V was clipped by 3 bases and J by 4 bases, with 16 bases between them. From germline, CDR1 is SSHAT and CDR2 FNYEAQ (reference sequence).

V gene TRBV6-1 combines with J gene TRBJ1-2; D is undetermined. This CDR3 is 10 amino acids long. V lost 2 bases to trimming and J lost 7 bases, with 2 bases between them. In germline, CDR1 is MNHNS, CDR2 SASEGT. CDR3 amino acids: CASSERGYTF. The CDR3 nucleotides read TGTGCCAGCAGTGAACGTGGCTACACCTTC.

The count of this clone is one. The chain is built from TRBV5-1 and TRBJ1-1, with D possibly being TRBD1 (5 bases). Germline lookup yields CDR1 SGHRS and CDR2 YFSETQ. The CDR3 contains 15 residues. Trimming took 7 bases from V and 1 from J, leaving 17 bases between them. CDR3 sequence (DNA): TGCGCCAGCTTCCCCGGCGGGACCCCGAACACTGAAGCTTTCTTT. Protein sequence: CASFPGGTPNTEAFF.

As DNA, the CDR3 is TGTGCCAGCAGCCGTCAATTTTCTCAGGGGACTGAAGCTTTCTTT. This sequence encodes CASSRQFSQGTEAFF. The J gene is TRBJ1-1, the V gene TRBV3-1 (or the pseudogene TRBV3-2), with D perhaps TRBD1 (6 bases). The CDR3 runs to 15 residues. Trimming took off 4 bases at V and 5 bases at J, with 17 bases between the two ends. The germline gives CDR1 LGHDT, CDR2 YNNKEL (reference sequence).

This clone was picked up one time. Germline and junction disagree at one end, which may indicate a read error. The CDR3 loop is CASIGDRADQPQHF. DNA for the CDR3: TGTGCGAGTATCGGGGACAGGGCAGACCAGCCCCAGCATTTT. The chain has TRBV19 and TRBJ1-5; 9 nucleotides match TRBD1. Germline V CDR1 and CDR2: LNHDA, SQIVND (reference sequence). The CDR3 length is 14 residues.

The rearrangement uses TRBV30 and TRBJ2-1; 12 nucleotides line up with TRBD2. The CDR3 has 13 residues. Looked up from germline, CDR1 is GTSNPN and CDR2 is SVGIG (reference sequence). Trimming removed 5 bases from V and 7 bases from J; junction bases left unmatched: 3. CDR3: CAWGLAGNNEQFF. CDR3 nucleotides: TGTGCCTGGGGACTAGCGGGAAATAATGAGCAGTTCTTC.